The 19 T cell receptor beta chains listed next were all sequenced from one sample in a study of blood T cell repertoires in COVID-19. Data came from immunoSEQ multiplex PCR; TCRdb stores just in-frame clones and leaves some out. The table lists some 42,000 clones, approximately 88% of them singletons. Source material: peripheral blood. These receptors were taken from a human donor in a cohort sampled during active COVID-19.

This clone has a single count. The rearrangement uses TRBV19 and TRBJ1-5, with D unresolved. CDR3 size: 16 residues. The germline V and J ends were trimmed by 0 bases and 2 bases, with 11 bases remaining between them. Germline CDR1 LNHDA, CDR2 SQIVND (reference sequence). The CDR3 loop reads CASSIEGGRGNQPQHF. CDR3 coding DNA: TGTGCCAGTAGTATAGAGGGAGGGAGGGGCAATCAGCCCCAGCATTTT.

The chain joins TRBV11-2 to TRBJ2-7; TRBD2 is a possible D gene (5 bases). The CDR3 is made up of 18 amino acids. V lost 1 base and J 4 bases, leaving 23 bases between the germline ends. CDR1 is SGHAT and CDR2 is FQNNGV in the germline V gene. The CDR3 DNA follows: TGTGCCAGCAGCTTAGTGAGGCGCTCCCGAGGCCAGCGGTACGAGCAGTACTTC. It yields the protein CASSLVRRSRGQRYEQYF.

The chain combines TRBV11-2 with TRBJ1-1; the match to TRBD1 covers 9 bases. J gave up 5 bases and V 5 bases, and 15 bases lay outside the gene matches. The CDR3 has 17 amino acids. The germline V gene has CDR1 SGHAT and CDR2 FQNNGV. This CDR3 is CASSANRTGGSRTEAFF. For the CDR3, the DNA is TGTGCCAGCAGCGCAAATCGTACAGGGGGCAGTAGGACTGAAGCTTTCTTT.

The CDR3 reads CASRTGTPNQPQHF. DNA of the CDR3: TGTGCCAGCAGGACAGGGACCCCCAATCAGCCCCAGCATTTT. The genes are TRBV27 and TRBJ1-5; 7 nucleotides agree with TRBD1. The CDR3 runs to 14 residues. V was pared by 6 bases and J by 3 bases, with 5 bases of the junction left unmatched. CDR1 is MNHEY and CDR2 is SMNVEV in the germline V gene (reference sequence).

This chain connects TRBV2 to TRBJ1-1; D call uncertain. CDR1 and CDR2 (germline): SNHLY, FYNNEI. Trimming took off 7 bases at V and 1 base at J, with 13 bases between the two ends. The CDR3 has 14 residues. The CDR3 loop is CASIGGTRNTEAFF. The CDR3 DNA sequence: TGTGCCAGCATAGGAGGCACCCGGAACACTGAAGCTTTCTTT.

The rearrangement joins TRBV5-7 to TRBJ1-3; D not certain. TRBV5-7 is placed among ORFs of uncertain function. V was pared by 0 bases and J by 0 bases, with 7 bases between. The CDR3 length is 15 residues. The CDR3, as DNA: TGTGCCAGCAGCTTGGCCTCGTGCTCTGGAAACACCATATATTTT. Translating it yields CASSLASCSGNTIYF.

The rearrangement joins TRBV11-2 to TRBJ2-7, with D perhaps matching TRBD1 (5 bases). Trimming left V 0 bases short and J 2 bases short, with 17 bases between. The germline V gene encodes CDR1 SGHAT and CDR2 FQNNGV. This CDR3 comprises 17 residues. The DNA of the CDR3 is TGTGCCAGCAGCTTAGATTGGGCCAGGGATTTACCCTACGAGCAGTACTTC. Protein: CASSLDWARDLPYEQYF.

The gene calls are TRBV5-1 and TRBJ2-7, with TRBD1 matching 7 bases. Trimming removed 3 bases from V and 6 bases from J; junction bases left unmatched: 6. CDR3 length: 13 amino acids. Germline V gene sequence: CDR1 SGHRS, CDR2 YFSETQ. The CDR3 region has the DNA TGCGCCAGCAGCTCCAAGGGGGCGCTCGAGCAGTACTTC. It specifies CASSSKGALEQYF.

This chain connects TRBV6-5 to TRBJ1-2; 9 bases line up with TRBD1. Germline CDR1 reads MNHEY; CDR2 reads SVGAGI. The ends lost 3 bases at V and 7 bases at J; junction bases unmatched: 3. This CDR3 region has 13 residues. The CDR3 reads CASSYTGGSGYTF. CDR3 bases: TGTGCCAGCAGTTATACAGGGGGCAGTGGCTACACCTTC.

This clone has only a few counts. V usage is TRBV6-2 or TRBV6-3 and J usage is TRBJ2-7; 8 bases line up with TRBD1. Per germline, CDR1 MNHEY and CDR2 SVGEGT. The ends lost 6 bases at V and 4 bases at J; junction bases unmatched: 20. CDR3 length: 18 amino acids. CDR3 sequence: CASSPLPGQGTSGYEQYF. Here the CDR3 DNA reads TGTGCCAGCAGCCCACTTCCCGGACAGGGAACATCTGGGTACGAGCAGTACTTC.

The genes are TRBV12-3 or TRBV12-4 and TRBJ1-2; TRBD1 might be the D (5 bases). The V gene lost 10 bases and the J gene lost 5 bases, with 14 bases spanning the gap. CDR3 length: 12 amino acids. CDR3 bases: TGTGCCACCGGGAGGGGTGGGTATGGCTACACCTTC. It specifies CATGRGGYGYTF.

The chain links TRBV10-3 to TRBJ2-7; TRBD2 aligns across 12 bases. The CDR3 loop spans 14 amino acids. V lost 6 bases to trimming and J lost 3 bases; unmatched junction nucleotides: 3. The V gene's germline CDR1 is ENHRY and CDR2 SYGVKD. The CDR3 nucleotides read TGTGCCATCAGCCAGACTAGCGGGAGCTACGAGCAGTACTTC. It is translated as CAISQTSGSYEQYF.

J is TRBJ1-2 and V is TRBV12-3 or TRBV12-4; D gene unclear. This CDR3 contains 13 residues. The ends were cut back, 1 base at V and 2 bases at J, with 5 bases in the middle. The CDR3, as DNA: TGTGCCAGCAGTTTAGGGCAGAACTATGGCTACACCTTC. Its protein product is CASSLGQNYGYTF.

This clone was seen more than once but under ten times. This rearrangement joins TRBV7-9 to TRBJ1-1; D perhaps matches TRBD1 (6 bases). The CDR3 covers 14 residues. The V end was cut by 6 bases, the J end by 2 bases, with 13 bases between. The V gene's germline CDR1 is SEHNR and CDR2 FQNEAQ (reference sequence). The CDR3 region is CASSFSTGNTEAFF. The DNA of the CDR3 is TGTGCCAGCAGTTTTTCGACAGGAAACACTGAAGCTTTCTTT.

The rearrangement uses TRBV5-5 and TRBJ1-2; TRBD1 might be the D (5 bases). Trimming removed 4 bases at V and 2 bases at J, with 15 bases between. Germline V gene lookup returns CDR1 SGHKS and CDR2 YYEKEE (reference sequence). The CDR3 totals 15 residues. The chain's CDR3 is CASSPGGTINYGYTF. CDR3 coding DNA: TGTGCCAGCAGCCCGGGGGGTACTATAAACTATGGCTACACCTTC.

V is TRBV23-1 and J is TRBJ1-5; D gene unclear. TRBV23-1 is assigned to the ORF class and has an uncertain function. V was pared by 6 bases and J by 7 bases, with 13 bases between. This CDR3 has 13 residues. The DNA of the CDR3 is TGCGCCAGCAGGCCACCCCAGAACCAGCCCCAGCATTTT. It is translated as CASRPPQNQPQHF.

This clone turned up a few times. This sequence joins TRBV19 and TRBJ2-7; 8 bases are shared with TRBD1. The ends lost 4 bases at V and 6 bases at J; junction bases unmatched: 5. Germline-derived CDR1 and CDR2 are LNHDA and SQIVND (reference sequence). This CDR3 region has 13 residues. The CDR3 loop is CASSTWQGAEQYF. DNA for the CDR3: TGTGCCAGTAGTACTTGGCAGGGGGCCGAGCAGTACTTC. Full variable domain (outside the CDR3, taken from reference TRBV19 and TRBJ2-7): DGGITQSPKYLFRKEGQNVTLSCEQNLNHDAMYWYRQDPGQGLRLIYYSQIVNDFQKGDIAEGYSVSREKKESFPLTVTSAQKNPTAFYLCASSTWQGAEQYFGPGTRLTVT.

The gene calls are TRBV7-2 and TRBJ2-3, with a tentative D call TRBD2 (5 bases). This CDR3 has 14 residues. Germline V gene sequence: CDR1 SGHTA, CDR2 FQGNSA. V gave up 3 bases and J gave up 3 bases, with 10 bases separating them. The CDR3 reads CASSLDSPTDTQYF. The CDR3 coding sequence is TGTGCCAGCAGCTTGGACTCTCCAACAGATACGCAGTATTTT.

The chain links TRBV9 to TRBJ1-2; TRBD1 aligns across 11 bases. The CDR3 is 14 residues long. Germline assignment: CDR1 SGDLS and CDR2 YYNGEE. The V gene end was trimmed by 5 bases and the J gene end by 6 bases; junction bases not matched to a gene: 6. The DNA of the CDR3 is TGTGCCAGCAGTGACCGGGACAGGGGGAATGGCTACACCTTC. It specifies CASSDRDRGNGYTF.